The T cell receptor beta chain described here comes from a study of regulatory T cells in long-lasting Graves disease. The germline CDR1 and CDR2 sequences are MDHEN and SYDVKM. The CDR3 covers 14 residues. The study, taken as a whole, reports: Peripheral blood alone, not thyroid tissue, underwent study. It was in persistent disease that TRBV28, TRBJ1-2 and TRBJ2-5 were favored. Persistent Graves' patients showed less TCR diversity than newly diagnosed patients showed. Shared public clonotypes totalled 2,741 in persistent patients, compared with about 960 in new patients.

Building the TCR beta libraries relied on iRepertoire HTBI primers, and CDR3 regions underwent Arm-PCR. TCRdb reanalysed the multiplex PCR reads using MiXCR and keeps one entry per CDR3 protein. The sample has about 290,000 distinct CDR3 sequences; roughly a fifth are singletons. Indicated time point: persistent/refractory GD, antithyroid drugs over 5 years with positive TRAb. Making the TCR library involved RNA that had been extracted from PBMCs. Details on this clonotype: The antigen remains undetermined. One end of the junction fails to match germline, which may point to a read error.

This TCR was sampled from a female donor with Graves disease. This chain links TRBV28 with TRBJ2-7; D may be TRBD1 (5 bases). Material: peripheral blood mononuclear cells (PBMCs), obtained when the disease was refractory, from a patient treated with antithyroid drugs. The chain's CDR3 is CTSSRRQSTYEQYF. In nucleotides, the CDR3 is TGTACCAGCAGCCGAAGACAGAGTACCTACGAGCAGTACTTC. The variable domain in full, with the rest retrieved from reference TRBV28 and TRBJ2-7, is DVKVTQSSRYLVKRTGEKVFLECVQDMDHENMFWYRQDPGLGLRLIYFSYDVKMKEKGDIPEGYSVSREKKERFSLILESASTNQTSMYLCTSSRRQSTYEQYFGPGTRLTVT.